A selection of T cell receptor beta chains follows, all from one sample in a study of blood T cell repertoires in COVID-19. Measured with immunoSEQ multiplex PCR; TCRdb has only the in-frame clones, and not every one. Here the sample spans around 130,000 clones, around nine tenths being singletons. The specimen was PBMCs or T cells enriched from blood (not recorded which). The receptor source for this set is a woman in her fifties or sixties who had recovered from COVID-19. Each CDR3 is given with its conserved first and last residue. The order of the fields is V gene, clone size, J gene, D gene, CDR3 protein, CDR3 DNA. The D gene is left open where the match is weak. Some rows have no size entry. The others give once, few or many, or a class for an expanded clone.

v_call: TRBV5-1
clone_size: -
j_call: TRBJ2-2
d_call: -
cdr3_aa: CASSWAAGNTGELFF
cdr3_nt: TGCGCCAGCAGCTGGGCGGCGGGGAACACCGGGGAGCTGTTTTTT

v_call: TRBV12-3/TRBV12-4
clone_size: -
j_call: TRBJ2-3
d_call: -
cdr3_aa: CASSLSADTQYF
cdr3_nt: TGTGCCAGCAGTTTATCCGCAGATACGCAGTATTTT

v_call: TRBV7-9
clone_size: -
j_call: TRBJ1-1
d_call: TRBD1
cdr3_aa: CASSQRQGSEAFF
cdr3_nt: TGTGCCAGCAGCCAACGACAGGGCTCTGAAGCTTTCTTT

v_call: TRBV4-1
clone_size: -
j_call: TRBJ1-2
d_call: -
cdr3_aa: CASSQGHSNYGYTF
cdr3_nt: TGCGCCAGCAGCCAAGGACATTCTAACTATGGCTACACCTTC

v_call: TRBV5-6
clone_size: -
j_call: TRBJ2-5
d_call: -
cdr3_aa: CASSLGGTQETQYF
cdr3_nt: TGTGCCAGCAGCTTGGGGGGGACACAAGAGACCCAGTACTTC

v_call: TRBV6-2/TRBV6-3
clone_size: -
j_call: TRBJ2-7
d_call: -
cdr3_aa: CASSPTDSYEQYF
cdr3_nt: TGTGCCAGCAGTCCGACAGACTCCTACGAGCAGTACTTC

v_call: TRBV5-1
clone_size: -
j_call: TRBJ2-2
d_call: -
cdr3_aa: CASSLVFRNTGELFF
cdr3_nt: TGCGCCAGCAGCTTGGTGTTTAGAAACACCGGGGAGCTGTTTTTT

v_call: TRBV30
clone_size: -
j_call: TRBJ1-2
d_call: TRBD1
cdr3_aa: CAWSTQQGGGRGYTF
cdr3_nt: TGTGCCTGGAGCACCCAACAGGGGGGAGGTCGCGGCTACACCTTC

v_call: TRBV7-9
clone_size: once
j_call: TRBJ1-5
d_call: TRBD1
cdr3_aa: CASSPGTGRGSNQPQHF
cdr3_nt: TGTGCCAGCAGCCCCGGGACAGGGAGGGGCAGCAATCAGCCCCAGCATTTT

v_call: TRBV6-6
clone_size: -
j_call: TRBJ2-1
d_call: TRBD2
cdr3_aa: CASSRPGAGNNNEQFF
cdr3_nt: TGTGCCAGCAGTCGACCCGGAGCGGGGAATAACAATGAGCAGTTCTTC

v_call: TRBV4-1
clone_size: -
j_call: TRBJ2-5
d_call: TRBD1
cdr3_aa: CASSQGTGDVETQYF
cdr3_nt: TGCGCCAGCAGCCAAGGGACAGGGGACGTGGAGACCCAGTACTTC

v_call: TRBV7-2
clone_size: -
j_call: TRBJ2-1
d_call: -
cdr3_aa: CASSLESSSNEQFF
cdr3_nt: TGTGCCAGCAGCTTAGAGTCCAGTTCTAATGAGCAGTTCTTC

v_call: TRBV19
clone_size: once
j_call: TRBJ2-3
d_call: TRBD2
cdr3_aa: CASSIGTSGTDTQYF
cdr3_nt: TGTGCCAGTAGTATAGGGACTAGCGGCACAGATACGCAGTATTTT

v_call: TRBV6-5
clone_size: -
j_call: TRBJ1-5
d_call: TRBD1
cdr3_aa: CASKGQDSNQPQHF
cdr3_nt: TGTGCCAGCAAAGGACAGGATAGCAATCAGCCCCAGCATTTT

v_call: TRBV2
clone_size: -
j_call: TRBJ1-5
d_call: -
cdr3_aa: CASSDSGNQPQHF
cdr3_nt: TGTGCCAGCAGTGATTCGGGCAATCAGCCCCAGCATTTT

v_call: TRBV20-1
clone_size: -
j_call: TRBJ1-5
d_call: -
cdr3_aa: CSASANSNQPQHF
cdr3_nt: TGCAGTGCTAGTGCTAATAGCAATCAGCCCCAGCATTTT

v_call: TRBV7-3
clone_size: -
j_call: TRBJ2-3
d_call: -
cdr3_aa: CASSPGDNTQYF
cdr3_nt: TGTGCCAGCAGCCCCGGGGATAATACGCAGTATTTT

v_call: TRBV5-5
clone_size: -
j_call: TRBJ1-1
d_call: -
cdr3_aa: CASSAQYMNTEAFF
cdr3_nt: TGTGCCAGCAGCGCTCAGTATATGAACACTGAAGCTTTCTTT

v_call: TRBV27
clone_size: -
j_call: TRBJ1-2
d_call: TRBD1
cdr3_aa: CASSSQGVANYGYTF
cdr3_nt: TGTGCCAGCAGTTCGCAGGGGGTAGCTAACTATGGCTACACCTTC

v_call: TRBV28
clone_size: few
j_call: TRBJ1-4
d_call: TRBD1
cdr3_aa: CASNTGVNEKLFF
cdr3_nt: TGTGCCAGCAACACAGGGGTTAATGAAAAACTGTTTTTT

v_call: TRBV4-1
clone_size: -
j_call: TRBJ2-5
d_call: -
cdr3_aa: CASSLEPGQPRRTQYF
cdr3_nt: TGCGCCAGCAGCCTCGAGCCCGGACAGCCAAGAAGGACCCAGTACTTC

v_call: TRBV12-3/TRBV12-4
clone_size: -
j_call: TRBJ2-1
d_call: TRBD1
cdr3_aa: CASTRTGIDEQFF
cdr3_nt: TGTGCCAGCACCAGGACAGGGATCGACGAGCAGTTCTTC

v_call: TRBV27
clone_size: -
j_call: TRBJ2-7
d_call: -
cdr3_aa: CASSLKHDYEQYF
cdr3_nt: TGTGCCAGCAGTTTAAAACACGACTACGAGCAGTACTTC

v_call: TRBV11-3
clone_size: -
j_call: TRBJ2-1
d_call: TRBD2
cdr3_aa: CASSLGGLASYNEQFF
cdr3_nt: TGTGCCAGCAGCTTAGGGGGACTAGCGTCCTACAATGAGCAGTTCTTC

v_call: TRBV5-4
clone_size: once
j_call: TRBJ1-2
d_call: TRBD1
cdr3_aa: CASKLQGAGAYGYTF
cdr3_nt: TGTGCCAGCAAACTACAGGGGGCAGGGGCCTATGGCTACACCTTC

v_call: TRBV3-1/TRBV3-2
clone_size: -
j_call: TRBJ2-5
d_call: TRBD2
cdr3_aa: CASSYVGLARETQYF
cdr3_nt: TGTGCCAGCAGCTATGTCGGACTAGCTAGGGAGACCCAGTACTTC

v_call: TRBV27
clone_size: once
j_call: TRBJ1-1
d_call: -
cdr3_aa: CASSLSKEGDTEAFF
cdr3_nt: TGTGCCAGCAGTTTATCGAAGGAAGGGGACACTGAAGCTTTCTTT

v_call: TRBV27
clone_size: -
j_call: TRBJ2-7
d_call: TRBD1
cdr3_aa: CASSGTGLPREQYF
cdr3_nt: TGTGCCAGCAGTGGGACAGGGCTCCCCAGGGAGCAGTACTTC

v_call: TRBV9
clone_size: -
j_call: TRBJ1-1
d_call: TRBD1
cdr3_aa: CASSGDSLNTEAFF
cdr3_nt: TGTGCCAGCAGCGGGGACAGTTTGAACACTGAAGCTTTCTTT

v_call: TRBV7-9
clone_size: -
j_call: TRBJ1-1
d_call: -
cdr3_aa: CASSGGWQEAFF
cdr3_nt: TGTGCCAGCAGCGGAGGGTGGCAGGAAGCTTTCTTT

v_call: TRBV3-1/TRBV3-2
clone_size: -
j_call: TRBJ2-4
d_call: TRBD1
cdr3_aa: CASSQEGGTGRKNIQYF
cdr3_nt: TGTGCCAGCAGCCAAGAAGGGGGGACAGGGAGGAAAAACATTCAGTACTTC

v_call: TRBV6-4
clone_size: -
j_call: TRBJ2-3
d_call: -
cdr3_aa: CASSEGGASTDTQYF
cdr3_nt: TGTGCCAGCAGTGAAGGCGGGGCTAGCACAGATACGCAGTATTTT

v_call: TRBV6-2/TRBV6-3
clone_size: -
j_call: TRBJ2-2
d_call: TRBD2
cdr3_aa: CASSYWGGTLPGELFF
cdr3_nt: TGTGCCAGCAGTTACTGGGGGGGGACCCTCCCCGGGGAGCTGTTTTTT

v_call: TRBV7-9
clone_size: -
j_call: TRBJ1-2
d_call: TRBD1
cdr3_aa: CASSGTGGDGYGYTF
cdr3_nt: TGTGCCAGCAGCGGGACAGGGGGCGATGGCTATGGCTACACCTTC

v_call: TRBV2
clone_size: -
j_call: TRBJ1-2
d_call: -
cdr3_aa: CASNQRTVGYGYTF
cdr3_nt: TGTGCCAGCAACCAAAGGACAGTTGGGTATGGCTACACCTTC

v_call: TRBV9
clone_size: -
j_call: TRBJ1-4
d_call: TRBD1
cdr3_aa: CASSQGGTNEKLFF
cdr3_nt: TGTGCCAGCAGCCAAGGGGGCACTAATGAAAAACTGTTTTTT

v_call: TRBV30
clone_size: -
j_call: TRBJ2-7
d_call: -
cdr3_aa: CAGDGPYEQYF
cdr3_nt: TGTGCCGGGGACGGTCCCTACGAGCAGTACTTC

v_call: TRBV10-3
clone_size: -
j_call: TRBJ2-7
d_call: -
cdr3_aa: CAISAEVESYEQYF
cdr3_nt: TGTGCCATCAGTGCGGAGGTTGAGTCCTACGAGCAGTACTTC

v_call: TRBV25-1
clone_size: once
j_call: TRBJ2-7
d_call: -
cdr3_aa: CASSFGHDSYEQYF
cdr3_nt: TGTGCCAGCAGTTTCGGACACGACTCCTACGAGCAGTACTTC

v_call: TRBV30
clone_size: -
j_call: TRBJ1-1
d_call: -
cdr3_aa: CAWARGSNTEAFF
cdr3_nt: TGTGCCTGGGCCCGGGGGTCGAACACTGAAGCTTTCTTT